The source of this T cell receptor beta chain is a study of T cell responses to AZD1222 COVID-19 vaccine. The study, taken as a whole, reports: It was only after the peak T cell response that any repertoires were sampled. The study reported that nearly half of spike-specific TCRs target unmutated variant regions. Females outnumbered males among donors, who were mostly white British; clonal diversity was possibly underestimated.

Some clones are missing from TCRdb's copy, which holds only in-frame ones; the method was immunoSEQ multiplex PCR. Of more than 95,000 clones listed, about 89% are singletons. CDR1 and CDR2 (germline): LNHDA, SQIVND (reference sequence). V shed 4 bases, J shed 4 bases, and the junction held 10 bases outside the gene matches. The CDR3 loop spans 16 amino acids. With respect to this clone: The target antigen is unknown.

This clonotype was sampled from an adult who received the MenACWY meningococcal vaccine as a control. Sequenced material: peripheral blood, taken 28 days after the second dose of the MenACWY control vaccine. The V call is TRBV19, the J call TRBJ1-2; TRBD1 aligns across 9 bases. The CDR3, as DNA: TGTGCCAGTAGTACCCCGCGACAGGGGGTTGGCTATGGCTACACCTTC. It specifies CASSTPRQGVGYGYTF.